Below, one TCR beta chain is given with its context. Assay: immunoSEQ multiplex PCR; the TCRdb copy retains only in-frame clones and omits some. Seen here are roughly 250,000 clones, approximately 90% observed once, and the top ten hold about 3%. The data originate from a study of blood T cell repertoires in COVID-19. Study details: The study drew acute and convalescent COVID-19 samples from the United States, Italy and Spain.

CDR1 and CDR2 (germline): MNHEY, SVGAGI. V was pared by 0 bases and J by 9 bases, with 9 bases between. The CDR3 contains 13 residues. The sample was PBMCs or T cells enriched from blood (not recorded which). The chain carries TRBV6-5 and TRBJ2-1; tentative D call: TRBD2 (5 bases). The sequence derives from a woman aged 45-59 years who had recovered from COVID-19. CDR3: CASSYSLSGEQFF. The CDR3 coding sequence is TGTGCCAGCAGTTACTCCCTAAGCGGTGAGCAGTTCTTC.